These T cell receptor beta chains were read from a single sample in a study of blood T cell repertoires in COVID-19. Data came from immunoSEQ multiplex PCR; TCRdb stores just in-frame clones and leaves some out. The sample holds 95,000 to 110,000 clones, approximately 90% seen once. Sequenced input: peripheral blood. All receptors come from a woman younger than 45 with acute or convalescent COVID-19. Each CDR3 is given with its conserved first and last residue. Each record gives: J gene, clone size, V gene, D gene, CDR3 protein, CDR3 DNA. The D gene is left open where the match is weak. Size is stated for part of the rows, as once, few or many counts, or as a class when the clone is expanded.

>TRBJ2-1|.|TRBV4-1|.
CASRQMGGGRTEQFF
TGCGCCAGCAGACAGATGGGGGGGGGCCGGACTGAGCAGTTCTTC
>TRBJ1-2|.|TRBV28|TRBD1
CASSLPQGAPYGYTF
TGTGCCAGCAGTTTACCCCAGGGGGCCCCCTATGGCTACACCTTC
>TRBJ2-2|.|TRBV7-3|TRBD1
CASSVTGGRLNTGELFF
TGTGCCAGCAGCGTGACAGGGGGCCGCCTGAACACCGGGGAGCTGTTTTTT
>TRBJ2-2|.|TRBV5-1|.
CASSLGATGTPYTGELFF
TGCGCCAGCAGCTTGGGGGCAACCGGGACTCCCTACACCGGGGAGCTGTTTTTT
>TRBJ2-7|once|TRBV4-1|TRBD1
CASSLYPTGVLSYEQYF
TGCGCCAGCAGCCTTTACCCCACAGGGGTTCTCTCCTACGAGCAGTACTTC
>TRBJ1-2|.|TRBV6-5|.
CASRNRAIGYGYTF
TGTGCCAGCAGGAACAGGGCGATCGGCTATGGCTACACCTTC
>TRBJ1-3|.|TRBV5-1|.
CASSLAGYGNTIYF
TGCGCCAGCAGCTTGGCGGGATATGGAAACACCATATATTTT
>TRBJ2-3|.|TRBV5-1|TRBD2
CASSLAPRGMASGAGTQYF
TGCGCCAGCAGCTTGGCGCCCCGCGGGATGGCTAGCGGGGCGGGTACGCAGTATTTT
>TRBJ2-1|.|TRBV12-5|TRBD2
CASAGSWLAGDYEQFF
TGTGCTAGTGCCGGGTCCTGGCTAGCGGGAGACTATGAGCAGTTCTTC
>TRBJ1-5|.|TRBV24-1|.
CATSERGGFDQPQHF
TGTGCCACCAGTGAACGGGGGGGATTTGATCAGCCCCAGCATTTT
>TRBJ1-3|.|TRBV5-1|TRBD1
CASSLSQGGSGNTIYF
TGCGCCAGCAGCTTGTCCCAGGGGGGTTCTGGAAACACCATATATTTT
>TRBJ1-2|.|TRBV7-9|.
CASSLAQGNNYGYTF
TGTGCCAGCAGCTTAGCGCAGGGGAATAACTATGGCTACACCTTC
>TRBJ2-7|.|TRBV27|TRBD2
CASSGLAGGSYYEQYF
TGTGCCAGCAGCGGACTAGCGGGAGGTTCCTACTACGAGCAGTACTTC
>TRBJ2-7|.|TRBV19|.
CASSTAYEQYF
TGTGCCAGTAGTACGGCCTACGAGCAGTACTTC
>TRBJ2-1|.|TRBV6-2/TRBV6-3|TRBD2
CASSSPTSGRVNEQFF
TGTGCCAGCAGTTCCCCGACTAGCGGGAGAGTGAATGAGCAGTTCTTC
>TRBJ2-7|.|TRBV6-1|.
CASSEGQDFYYEQYF
TGTGCCAGCAGTGAAGGGCAGGATTTCTACTACGAGCAGTACTTC
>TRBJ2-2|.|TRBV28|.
CASNGVAMNTGELFF
TGTGCCAGCAACGGGGTAGCTATGAACACCGGGGAGCTGTTTTTT
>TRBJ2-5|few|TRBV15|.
CATSRDFGVDQYF
TGTGCCACCAGCAGAGACTTCGGGGTGGACCAGTACTTC
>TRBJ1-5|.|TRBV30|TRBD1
CAWSQNGGQGRRGQPQHF
TGTGCCTGGAGCCAGAATGGGGGACAGGGGAGACGGGGGCAGCCCCAGCATTTT
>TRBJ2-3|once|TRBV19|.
CASGVGDTQYF
TGTGCCAGTGGAGTGGGAGATACGCAGTATTTT
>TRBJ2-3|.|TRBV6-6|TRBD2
CASSYLGGGTDTQYF
TGTGCCAGCAGTTATCTGGGGGGGGGCACAGATACGCAGTATTTT
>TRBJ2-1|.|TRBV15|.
CATSREQGTFWEQFF
TGTGCCACCAGCAGAGAGCAGGGGACCTTCTGGGAGCAGTTCTTC
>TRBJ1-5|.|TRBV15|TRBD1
CATSRAGTANQPQHF
TGTGCCACCAGCAGAGCCGGGACAGCAAATCAGCCCCAGCATTTT
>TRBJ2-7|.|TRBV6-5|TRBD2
CASSLAGIAYEQYF
TGTGCCAGCAGTCTAGCGGGAATCGCCTACGAGCAGTACTTC
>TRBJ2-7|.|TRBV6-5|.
CASRPGPSNHEQYF
TGTGCCAGCAGACCAGGGCCTTCAAACCACGAGCAGTACTTC
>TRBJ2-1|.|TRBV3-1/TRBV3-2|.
CASSLWTNEQFF
TGTGCCAGCAGCCTTTGGACAAATGAGCAGTTCTTC
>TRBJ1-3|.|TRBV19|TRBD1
CASSPNDRVRGNTIYF
TGTGCCAGTAGTCCAAACGACAGGGTGAGAGGAAACACCATATATTTT
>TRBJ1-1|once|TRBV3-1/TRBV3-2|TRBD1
CASSSPPDRGWTEAFF
TGTGCCAGCAGCTCACCTCCCGACAGGGGGTGGACTGAAGCTTTCTTT
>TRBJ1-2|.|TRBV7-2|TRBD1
CASSLGGQVEGSYGYTF
TGTGCCAGCAGCTTAGGGGGACAGGTGGAGGGGAGCTATGGCTACACCTTC
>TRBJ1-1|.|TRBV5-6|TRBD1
CASSKGTGWNTEAFF
TGTGCCAGCAGCAAAGGGACAGGGTGGAACACTGAAGCTTTCTTT
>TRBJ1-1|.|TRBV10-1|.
CASSPTQGVGTEAFF
TGCGCCAGCAGCCCAACACAGGGAGTCGGCACTGAAGCTTTCTTT
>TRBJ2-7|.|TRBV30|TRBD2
CAWSVSLADYEQYF
TGTGCCTGGAGTGTATCACTAGCGGATTACGAGCAGTACTTC
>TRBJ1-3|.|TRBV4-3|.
CASSQDYRQVRAGNTIYF
TGCGCCAGCAGCCAAGATTATCGGCAGGTGAGGGCTGGAAACACCATATATTTT
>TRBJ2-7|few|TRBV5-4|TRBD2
CASSLGSSGFSYEQYF
TGTGCCAGCAGCTTGGGGTCTAGCGGGTTCTCCTACGAGCAGTACTTC
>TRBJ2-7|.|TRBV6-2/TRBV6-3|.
CASSVFDTDHYEQYF
TGTGCCAGCAGCGTTTTCGACACCGATCACTACGAGCAGTACTTC
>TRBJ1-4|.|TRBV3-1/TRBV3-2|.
CASSPGGNNEKLFF
TGTGCCAGCAGCCCCGGAGGGAATAATGAAAAACTGTTTTTT
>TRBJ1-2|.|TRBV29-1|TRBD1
CSVARGPYGYTF
TGCAGCGTTGCCAGGGGGCCCTATGGCTACACCTTC
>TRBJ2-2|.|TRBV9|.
CASSVVPAASATGELFF
TGTGCCAGCAGCGTAGTTCCCGCGGCTAGCGCCACCGGGGAGCTGTTTTTT
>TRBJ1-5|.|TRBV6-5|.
CASAEHRSNQPQHF
TGTGCCAGCGCGGAACACCGGAGCAATCAGCCCCAGCATTTT
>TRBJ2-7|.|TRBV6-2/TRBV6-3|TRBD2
CASSPGLAQGAYEQYF
TGTGCCAGCAGTCCGGGACTAGCTCAAGGAGCCTACGAGCAGTACTTC
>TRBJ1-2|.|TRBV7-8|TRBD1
CASSPRGQGHGYTF
TGTGCCAGCAGCCCCCGCGGACAGGGACATGGCTACACCTTC
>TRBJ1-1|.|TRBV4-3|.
CASSQDPVSGSKATEAFF
TGCGCCAGCAGCCAAGACCCCGTGTCAGGGTCTAAGGCGACTGAAGCTTTCTTT
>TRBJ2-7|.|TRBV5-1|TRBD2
CASSSRGTSGHSYEQYF
TGCGCCAGCAGCTCACGCGGGACTAGCGGACACTCCTACGAGCAGTACTTC
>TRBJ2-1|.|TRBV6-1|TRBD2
CASSEAAGRGEQFF
TGTGCCAGCAGTGAAGCGGCGGGGAGGGGTGAGCAGTTCTTC